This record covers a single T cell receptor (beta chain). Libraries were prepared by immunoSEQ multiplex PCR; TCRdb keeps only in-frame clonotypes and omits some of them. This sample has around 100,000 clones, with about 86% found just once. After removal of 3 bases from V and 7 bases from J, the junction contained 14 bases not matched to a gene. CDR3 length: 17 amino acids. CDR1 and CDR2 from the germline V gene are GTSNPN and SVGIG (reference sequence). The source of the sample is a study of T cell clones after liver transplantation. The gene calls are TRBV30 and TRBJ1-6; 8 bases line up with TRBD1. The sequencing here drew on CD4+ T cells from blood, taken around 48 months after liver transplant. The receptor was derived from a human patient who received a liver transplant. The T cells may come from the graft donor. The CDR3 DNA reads TGTGCCTGGAGGGCTCCAGGACAGGGCTCTCGGAATTCACCCCTCCACTTT. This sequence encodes CAWRAPGQGSRNSPLHF.